These 31 T cell receptor beta chains originate from one sample sequenced in a study of T-cell memory formation after mild COVID-19. TCRdb re-called the 5' RACE reads through MiXCR, storing one row per CDR3 protein. The sample records nearly 200,000 distinct CDR3 sequences, around 17% being singletons. Sample: PBMCs or a T cell subset sorted from them (not recorded which). These receptors originate from an adult woman who had mild COVID-19 (a few samples of this study predate the infection). Cell type and time point are not known.

In this sample, this clonotype turned up a few times. The chain recombines TRBV11-2 with TRBJ1-3; the D is unclear. The ends were cut back, 1 base at V and 4 bases at J, with 5 bases in the middle. Germline values: CDR1 SGHAT, CDR2 FQNNGV. The CDR3 spans 13 residues. The CDR3 region is CASSLVLGNTIYF. CDR3 DNA sequence: TGTGCCAGCAGCTTAGTACTGGGAAACACCATATATTTT.

This clonotype was counted a few times. The J gene is TRBJ2-5, the V gene TRBV28; D possibly uses TRBD1 or TRBD2 (5 bases each). Germline CDR1 reads MDHEN; CDR2 reads SYDVKM. V was shortened by 2 bases and J by 6 bases, with 13 bases between the two germline ends. The CDR3 runs 14 residues. Here the CDR3 reads CASSLKGTPKTQYF. The CDR3 DNA reads TGTGCCAGCAGTTTAAAAGGGACCCCGAAGACCCAGTACTTC.

V usage is TRBV19 and J usage is TRBJ2-7, with D possibly matching TRBD1 (5 bases). Trimming took off 3 bases at V and 5 bases at J, with 14 bases between the two ends. CDR3 length: 14 amino acids. CDR1 is LNHDA, CDR2 SQIVND, per germline (reference sequence). DNA for the CDR3: TGTGCCAGTAGTATTGGCGGCAGGGTCCACGAGCAGTACTTC. It is translated as CASSIGGRVHEQYF.

The V and J genes are TRBV19 and TRBJ1-2; tentative D call: TRBD1 (6 bases). The CDR3 runs 15 residues. The ends were cut back, 3 bases at V and 2 bases at J, with 13 bases in the middle. Looked up from germline, CDR1 is LNHDA and CDR2 is SQIVND (reference sequence). DNA of the CDR3: TGTGCCAGTAGTATTTGGACAGCTAACAACTATGGCTACACCTTC. Translated: CASSIWTANNYGYTF.

This clonotype was counted between two and nine times. The chain combines TRBV7-2 with TRBJ2-7, with D tentatively TRBD2 (5 bases). Germline V CDR1 and CDR2: SGHTA, FQGNSA. V dropped 8 bases and J dropped 6 bases, with 14 bases sitting between them. This CDR3 region has 12 residues. CDR3 sequence reads: CASGRSDGEQYF. The CDR3 DNA follows: TGTGCCAGCGGGAGATCCGACGGCGAGCAGTACTTC.

This clonotype was seen a few times. CDR3 loop: CATSDPQGGGGYTF. For the CDR3, the DNA is TGTGCCACCAGTGATCCCCAGGGAGGCGGCGGCTACACCTTC. The genes are TRBV24-1 and TRBJ1-2; the D gene is possibly TRBD1 (5 bases). Trimming stripped 3 bases from V and 8 bases from J, with 15 bases between. Germline lookup yields CDR1 KGHDR and CDR2 SFDVKD. This CDR3 is 14 amino acids long.

This chain links TRBV30 with TRBJ1-4; D is unclear. Trimming stripped 2 bases from V and 8 bases from J, with 9 bases between. Germline CDR1 reads GTSNPN; CDR2 reads SVGIG (reference sequence). This CDR3 has 12 amino acids. CDR3 residues: CAWSTGREKLFF. The DNA of the CDR3 is TGTGCCTGGAGTACCGGCCGGGAAAAACTGTTTTTT.

The sample holds a few counts of this clonotype. V is TRBV5-1 and J is TRBJ2-2; 8 nucleotides line up with TRBD2. The CDR3 length is 16 residues. V shed 0 bases and J 6 bases; nucleotides not matched to a gene: 7. The germline gives CDR1 SGHRS, CDR2 YFSETQ. The CDR3: CASSLDYGGAAGELFF. CDR3 DNA sequence: TGCGCCAGCAGCTTGGACTACGGGGGGGCCGCCGGGGAGCTGTTTTTT.

There are a few counts of this clonotype. The CDR3 DNA reads TGTGCCAGCAGCTTCAAGATAGCGGGTAAACAATACGAGCAGTACTTC. This encodes CASSFKIAGKQYEQYF. The chain combines TRBV7-2 with TRBJ2-7, with 7 bases that match TRBD2. Trimming removed 3 bases from V and 4 bases from J; junction bases left unmatched: 12. The CDR3 runs to 16 residues. Germline CDR1 SGHTA, CDR2 FQGNSA.

In this sample, this clonotype turned up many times. The chain links TRBV20-1 to TRBJ1-2, with TRBD1 as a possible D gene (6 bases). The CDR3 loop spans 15 amino acids. Between the trimmed V and J ends, which lost 2 bases and 0 bases, there was a span of 13 bases. The germline V gene has CDR1 DFQATT and CDR2 SNEGSKA (reference sequence). The CDR3 DNA follows: TGCAGTGCTAGACCAACAGGGAGCCCTAACTATGGCTACACCTTC. Translating gives CSARPTGSPNYGYTF.

The rearrangement uses TRBV29-1 and TRBJ1-1; TRBD1 might be the D (5 bases). CDR3 size: 15 residues. Deletions cut 7 bases from V and 0 bases from J, with 18 bases between. Germline CDR1 is SQVTM and CDR2 is ANQGSEA. CDR3 loop: CSARTRGFMNTEAFF. For the CDR3, the DNA is TGCAGCGCTAGGACTCGGGGGTTTATGAACACTGAAGCTTTCTTT.

A few counts support this clonotype. The chain recombines TRBV5-1 with TRBJ1-1, with D possibly being TRBD1 (5 bases). The CDR3 totals 15 residues. Germline CDR1 reads SGHRS; CDR2 reads YFSETQ. V was trimmed by 1 base and J by 3 bases, leaving 13 bases between them. The CDR3 loop is CASSLSGTGDTEAFF. CDR3 DNA: TGCGCCAGCAGCTTGTCGGGTACGGGGGACACTGAAGCTTTCTTT.

The chain uses TRBV5-1 and TRBJ2-3; 10 bases line up with TRBD1. The CDR3 is 15 amino acids. Trimming cost V 6 bases and J 2 bases; bases outside gene matches: 6. The V gene's germline CDR1 is SGHRS and CDR2 YFSETQ. The CDR3 DNA is TGCGCCAGCAACGGACAGGGGGAATTCACAGATACGCAGTATTTT. Amino acids: CASNGQGEFTDTQYF.

The CDR3 DNA reads TGTGCCAGCAGCTTAACGTCGGCTAGCGGGGGACTCACAGATACGCAGTATTTT. This sequence encodes CASSLTSASGGLTDTQYF. This sequence joins TRBV7-3 and TRBJ2-3; TRBD2 agrees at 10 bases. From germline, CDR1 is SGHTA and CDR2 FQGTGA. The CDR3 runs to 18 residues. After removal of 0 bases from V and 2 bases from J, the junction contained 8 bases not matched to a gene.

This clonotype occurred a few times. This chain links TRBV24-1 with TRBJ2-1, with D perhaps matching TRBD2 (6 bases). The CDR3 sequence is 15 residues long. The ends were cut back, 1 base at V and 5 bases at J, with 11 bases in the middle. CDR1 and CDR2 from the germline V gene are KGHDR and SFDVKD. The CDR3 loop reads CATSDFRRDDNEQFF. The CDR3 coding sequence is TGTGCCACCAGTGATTTTAGGCGGGATGACAATGAGCAGTTCTTC.

The chain carries TRBV27 and TRBJ1-1; no clear D. V was pared by 3 bases and J by 5 bases, with 10 bases between. There are 13 residues in the CDR3. CDR1 is MNHEY, CDR2 SMNVEV, per germline (reference sequence). This CDR3 is CASSLRSVTEAFF. The CDR3 DNA is TGTGCCAGCAGTTTGCGCTCGGTTACTGAAGCTTTCTTT.

This clonotype showed up many times. V gene TRBV25-1 combines with J gene TRBJ1-5; D not certain. The germline V gene has CDR1 MGHDK and CDR2 SYGVNS. The CDR3 covers 14 residues. V lost 2 bases to trimming and J lost 9 bases, with 14 bases between them. The CDR3 protein is CASSELESAAPQHF. Written as DNA, the CDR3 is TGTGCCAGCAGTGAACTGGAATCGGCCGCGCCCCAGCATTTT.

J is TRBJ1-4 and V is TRBV4-2; TRBD1 agrees at 8 bases. The V and J ends lost 4 bases and 8 bases, in that order; junction bases with no gene match: 6. Germline V gene data show CDR1 as LGHNA and CDR2 as YNFKEQ. The CDR3 has 14 residues. Here the CDR3 DNA reads TGTGCCAGCAGCCCGGGACAGGAAGGCGAAAAACTGTTTTTT. Protein product: CASSPGQEGEKLFF.

The sample holds one count of this clonotype. The V gene is TRBV4-1, the J gene TRBJ2-3, with D unresolved. The germline V gene encodes CDR1 MGHRA and CDR2 YSYEKL. The CDR3 spans 15 residues. V lost 0 bases to trimming and J lost 0 bases, with 7 bases between them. The CDR3 reads CASSQERHSTDTQYF. The DNA of the CDR3 is TGCGCCAGCAGCCAAGAAAGGCACAGCACAGATACGCAGTATTTT.

The chain has TRBV20-1 and TRBJ1-2; TRBD1 matches 7 bases. The CDR3 contains 14 residues. V gave up 5 bases and J gave up 2 bases; unmatched junction bases: 8. Germline-derived CDR1 and CDR2 are DFQATT and SNEGSKA (reference sequence). CDR3 in DNA: TGCAGTGCTCTACGACCACAGGGGAACTATGGCTACACCTTC. This translates into CSALRPQGNYGYTF.

A few counts support this clonotype. The rearrangement links TRBV12-3 or TRBV12-4 to TRBJ1-5; D might be TRBD1 (5 bases). V was pared by 5 bases and J by 3 bases, with 11 bases between. The length of the CDR3 is 14 residues. For the CDR3, the DNA is TGTGCCAGCAGTCGGGACCGCCCCAATCAGCCCCAGCATTTT. Residues: CASSRDRPNQPQHF.

The rearrangement uses TRBV7-8 and TRBJ1-5; weak D call: TRBD1 (5 bases). In germline, CDR1 is SGHVS, CDR2 FQNEAQ. This CDR3 is built from 16 residues. The ends were cut back, 1 base at V and 5 bases at J, with 15 bases in the middle. The DNA for the CDR3 is TGTGCCAGCAGCTTAGACCGGACACCCAGCCATCAGCCCCAGCATTTT. Its protein is CASSLDRTPSHQPQHF.

This clonotype was counted between two and nine times. V and J are TRBV28 and TRBJ2-7; TRBD1 aligns across 9 bases. Trimming cost V 6 bases and J 6 bases; bases outside gene matches: 15. This CDR3 spans 16 amino acids. CDR1 and CDR2 (germline): MDHEN, SYDVKM. The CDR3 sequence: CASSTTGTGIPGEQYF. The CDR3 DNA reads TGTGCCAGCAGCACAACCGGGACAGGGATTCCAGGCGAGCAGTACTTC.

This clonotype turned up a few times. This rearrangement joins TRBV7-9 to TRBJ2-1; either TRBD1 or TRBD2 may supply D (5 bases each). The germline gives CDR1 SEHNR, CDR2 FQNEAQ (reference sequence). V shed 4 bases and J shed 4 bases, with 17 bases lying between them. This CDR3 is 16 amino acids long. CDR3 nucleotides: TGTGCCAGCAGCTCCAACGGGGCTAGGACATACAATGAGCAGTTCTTC. It specifies CASSSNGARTYNEQFF.

The chain recombines TRBV9 with TRBJ2-3; D may be TRBD2 (6 bases). The CDR3 length is 16 residues. Germline CDR1 reads SGDLS; CDR2 reads YYNGEE. The V end lost 1 base, the J end lost 2 bases, and 14 bases lay between the germline ends. The CDR3 sequence is CASSVYGGLITDTQYF. The CDR3 DNA reads TGTGCCAGCAGCGTATACGGAGGGCTTATCACAGATACGCAGTATTTT.

This rearrangement joins TRBV5-6 to TRBJ2-7, with 8 nucleotides matching TRBD1. The CDR3 covers 14 residues. The V and J ends lost 4 bases and 2 bases, in that order; junction bases with no gene match: 5. Looked up from germline, CDR1 is SGHDT and CDR2 is YYEEEE. CDR3 DNA: TGTGCCAGCAGCAGTGAGACAGGGGCCTACGAGCAGTACTTC. The encoded protein is CASSSETGAYEQYF.

This clonotype occurred a few times. One end of the junction does not line up with germline, which may come from a read error. This chain uses TRBV29-1 with TRBJ2-1; TRBD2 matches at 7 bases. The CDR3 contains 10 residues. The V gene's germline CDR1 is SQVTM and CDR2 ANQGSEA. CDR3 sequence reads: CSVFRDYPQF. DNA of the CDR3: TGCAGCGTTTTTCGGGACTATCCCCAATTC.

In its sample, this clonotype was seen many times. The V call is TRBV4-1, the J call TRBJ2-2; TRBD2 matches at 7 bases. Germline-derived CDR1 and CDR2 are MGHRA and YSYEKL. This CDR3 contains 17 residues. V shed 4 bases and J 0 bases; nucleotides not matched to a gene: 8. Here the CDR3 DNA reads TGCGCCAGCAGCCCCTCGGGGAGGGTGTCGAACACCGGGGAGCTGTTTTTT. Residues: CASSPSGRVSNTGELFF.

This clonotype showed up just a few times. The V gene is TRBV20-1, the J gene TRBJ2-4; D is ambiguous. The CDR3 is made up of 18 amino acids. CDR1 is DFQATT, CDR2 SNEGSKA, per germline (reference sequence). Trimming removed 2 bases at V and 0 bases at J, with 20 bases between. CDR3 region: CSARNLGRPLLAKNIQYF. CDR3 sequence (DNA): TGCAGTGCTAGAAACCTTGGTAGGCCCCTACTAGCCAAAAACATTCAGTACTTC.

The chain combines TRBV5-1 with TRBJ2-7, with TRBD1 identical over 9 bases. V lost 4 bases and J lost 5; bases outside the gene matches: 7. The CDR3 is made up of 14 amino acids. Germline-derived CDR1 and CDR2 are SGHRS and YFSETQ. The CDR3 spells CASSQGQGGDEQYF. Written as DNA, the CDR3 is TGCGCCAGCAGCCAGGGACAGGGAGGGGACGAGCAGTACTTC. Supplemented by reference TRBV5-1 and TRBJ2-7, the full variable domain reads KAGVTQTPRYLIKTRGQQVTLSCSPISGHRSVSWYQQTPGQGLQFLFEYFSETQRNKGNFPGRFSGRQFSNSRSEMNVSTLELGDSALYLCASSQGQGGDEQYFGPGTRLTVT.

Notes on this clonotype: This may be a read error, as it is one base from a much larger clone. The gene calls are TRBV7-3 and TRBJ1-1, with TRBD1 as a possible D gene (6 bases). Germline lookup yields CDR1 SGHTA and CDR2 FQGTGA. CDR3 length equals 13 residues. V was cut by 2 bases and J by 4 bases, with 8 bases left in between. CDR3 in DNA: TGTGCCAGCAGCTTAGGACAGAGCACTGAAGCTTTCTTT. Translating it yields CASSLGQSTEAFF.